The 9 T cell receptor beta chains presented below share a single source sample, sequenced in a study of T cell repertoires in aging, cancer and after chemotherapy. TCR beta rearrangements were amplified from peripheral blood genomic DNA. TRB rearrangements spanning V, D and J were amplified using mixed TRB-A/B primers. TCRdb analysed the multiplex PCR reads with MiXCR anew, one entry per CDR3 protein. The sample lists around 10,000 distinct CDR3 sequences; 30% to 40% were seen once. The sequenced sample was blood. These receptors came from a human donor in good health.

J is TRBJ1-2 and V is TRBV18; D gene unclear. Looked up from germline, CDR1 is KGHSH and CDR2 is LQKENI. The CDR3 covers 14 residues. Trimming left V 3 bases short and J 6 bases short, with 14 bases between. CDR3 protein: CASSPAPGPDGYTF. CDR3 in DNA: TGTGCCAGCTCACCTGCCCCGGGTCCGGATGGCTACACCTTC.

By share, this clonotype ranks as medium-sized. This sequence joins TRBV29-1 and TRBJ2-5, with D hard to call. V lost 4 bases and J 4 bases, leaving 16 bases between the germline ends. CDR1 is SQVTM, CDR2 ANQGSEA, per germline. This CDR3 is built from 14 residues. The CDR3 protein is CSVGSRLASETQYF. The DNA for the CDR3 is TGCAGCGTTGGGTCCAGGTTGGCGTCAGAGACCCAGTACTTC.

CDR3 region: CASSLSDEKLFF. As DNA, the CDR3 is TGTGCCAGCAGTCTAAGTGATGAAAAACTGTTTTTT. V is TRBV6-1 and J is TRBJ1-4; the D is unclear. Germline V CDR1 and CDR2: MNHNS, SASEGT. V lost 5 bases and J lost 6, with 7 bases in between. The CDR3 contains 12 residues.

This clonotype is classed as medium-sized. J is TRBJ2-5 and V is TRBV19; 7 bases line up with TRBD1. V lost 4 bases, J lost 5 bases, and 16 bases stayed unmatched. The germline CDR1 and CDR2 sequences are LNHDA and SQIVND (reference sequence). This CDR3 has 17 residues. The CDR3: CASSTFLVRQGLETQYF. The CDR3 DNA is TGTGCCAGTAGTACTTTCCTCGTGCGACAGGGCTTGGAGACCCAGTACTTC.

This clonotype is medium-sized (0.01 to 0.1%) within its sample. The chain uses TRBV29-1 and TRBJ2-5; unclear D gene. CDR1 and CDR2 (germline): SQVTM, ANQGSEA. The CDR3 covers 12 residues. V was trimmed by 7 bases and J by 2 bases, leaving 11 bases between them. CDR3 in DNA: TGCAGCGCTCTAACAGCTCAAGAGACCCAGTACTTC. Residues: CSALTAQETQYF.

The rearrangement uses TRBV13 and TRBJ2-7, with TRBD2 matching 9 bases. Germline assignment: CDR1 PRHDT and CDR2 FYEKMQ (reference sequence). The CDR3 sequence is 15 residues long. Trimming took 4 bases from V and 0 from J; bases not matched to a gene: 4. For the CDR3, the DNA is TGTGCCAGCAGCTCGGGACTAGCAGTCTCCTACGAGCAGTACTTC. It encodes CASSSGLAVSYEQYF.

This sequence joins TRBV24-1 and TRBJ2-3, with TRBD2 matching 8 bases. The length of the CDR3 is 14 residues. The J segment lost 1 base and the V segment lost 6 bases, leaving 2 bases of the junction unmatched. Germline CDR1 and CDR2: KGHDR and SFDVKD. The CDR3 reads CATSRREGTDTQYF. The CDR3 DNA is TGTGCCACCAGTCGGCGGGAGGGCACAGATACGCAGTATTTT.

J is TRBJ1-1 and V is TRBV6-1, with a weak D call TRBD1 (5 bases). The CDR3 is 14 amino acids. V lost 1 base and J 3 bases, leaving 9 bases between the germline ends. Germline values: CDR1 MNHNS, CDR2 SASEGT. The CDR3 loop reads CASSEVLGDTEAFF. CDR3 sequence (DNA): TGTGCCAGCAGTGAAGTCCTGGGGGACACTGAAGCTTTCTTT.

V gene TRBV5-1 combines with J gene TRBJ2-2, with 12 bases matching TRBD2. Germline V gene sequence: CDR1 SGHRS, CDR2 YFSETQ. Losses at the gene ends were 4 bases for V and 1 base for J; bases not matched to a gene: 17. This CDR3 contains 21 residues. The CDR3 DNA reads TGCGCCAGCAGCCAACCGGTGGGACTAGCGGGTAGCGCCTGGAACACCGGGGAGCTGTTTTTT. It codes for CASSQPVGLAGSAWNTGELFF. Based on the CDR3 plus reference TRBV5-1 and TRBJ2-2, the full variable domain is KAGVTQTPRYLIKTRGQQVTLSCSPISGHRSVSWYQQTPGQGLQFLFEYFSETQRNKGNFPGRFSGRQFSNSRSEMNVSTLELGDSALYLCASSQPVGLAGSAWNTGELFFGEGSRLTVL.